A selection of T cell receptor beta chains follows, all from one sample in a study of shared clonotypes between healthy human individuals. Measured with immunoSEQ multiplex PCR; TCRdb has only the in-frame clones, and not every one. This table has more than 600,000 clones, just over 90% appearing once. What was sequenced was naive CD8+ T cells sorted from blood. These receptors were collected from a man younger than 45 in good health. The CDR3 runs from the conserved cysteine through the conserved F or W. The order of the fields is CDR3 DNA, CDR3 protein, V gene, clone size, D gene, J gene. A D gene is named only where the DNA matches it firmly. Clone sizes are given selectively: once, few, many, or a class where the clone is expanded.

TGTGCCAGCAGCTCCCTTTTCACTGAAGCTTTCTTT	CASSSLFTEAFF	TRBV7-9	.	.	TRBJ1-1
TGTGCCAGCAGCTACAGGGTCTCCTCCTACAATGAGCAGTTCTTC	CASSYRVSSYNEQFF	TRBV7-2	once	.	TRBJ2-1
TGTGCCAGCGGTCACCAAACCAACTATGGCTACACCTTC	CASGHQTNYGYTF	TRBV6-6	few	.	TRBJ1-2
TGTGCCAGCTCACCACCGGAAGGGTTCGGCAATCAGCCCCAGCATTTT	CASSPPEGFGNQPQHF	TRBV18	once	.	TRBJ1-5
TGCGCCAGCAGCCAAGATATAACAAATAATCAGCCCCAGCATTTT	CASSQDITNNQPQHF	TRBV4-3	.	.	TRBJ1-5
TGCGCCAGCAGCCAGGGGGACAGAGACACTGAAGCTTTCTTT	CASSQGDRDTEAFF	TRBV4-1	.	TRBD1	TRBJ1-1
TGCGCCAGCAGCTCGGGTTTAGGGGTAAGCTCCTACAATGAGCAGTTCTTC	CASSSGLGVSSYNEQFF	TRBV5-1	.	.	TRBJ2-1
TGTGCCAGCAGTCTCATGGGTCGAGAGTTCTATGGCTACACCTTC	CASSLMGREFYGYTF	TRBV7-2	.	.	TRBJ1-2
TGTGCCAGCAGTTTACGGACAGGGATGGCCTACGAGCAGTACTTC	CASSLRTGMAYEQYF	TRBV27	few	TRBD1	TRBJ2-7
TGTGCCAGCAGCGTAGCTGGGGGACACACCTACACCGGGGAGCTGTTTTTT	CASSVAGGHTYTGELFF	TRBV9	.	.	TRBJ2-2
TGCAGCGCTCCGGACACGAGGGGGGGCGCCTACAATGAGCAGTTCTTC	CSAPDTRGGAYNEQFF	TRBV29-1	.	.	TRBJ2-1
TGTGCCAGCAGCGGATACAGGGGGTGGGTCTACGAGCAGTACTTC	CASSGYRGWVYEQYF	TRBV5-5	.	TRBD1	TRBJ2-7
TGTGCCAGCAGCCAGGGATATGATGAGCAGTTCTTC	CASSQGYDEQFF	TRBV7-9	once	.	TRBJ2-1
TGCGCCAGCAGTGAGTTTCGGAGCTCGGCCGAGCAGTACTTC	CASSEFRSSAEQYF	TRBV10-1	once	.	TRBJ2-7
TGTGCCAGCTCTGCCTCCTACGAGCAGTACTTC	CASSASYEQYF	TRBV7-9	.	.	TRBJ2-7
TGTGCCTGGGTCCTACGGGGGGACCAGGGTGATTCCAATCAGCCCCAGCATTTT	CAWVLRGDQGDSNQPQHF	TRBV30	.	.	TRBJ1-5
TGCGCCAGCAGCGACGTCGCGGGAGCGTTCTACGAGCAGTACTTC	CASSDVAGAFYEQYF	TRBV4-3	.	TRBD2	TRBJ2-7
TGTGCCAGCAGTCCGTTAGACCGGTACACTGAAGCTTTCTTT	CASSPLDRYTEAFF	TRBV28	.	.	TRBJ1-1
TGTGGAGGGAGGACAGGGTACACCGGGGAGCTGTTTTTT	CGGRTGYTGELFF	TRBV2	once	TRBD1	TRBJ2-2
TGTGCCAGCAGCGCCAGGGGCGGGAGCTCCTACGAGCAGTACTTC	CASSARGGSSYEQYF	TRBV13	.	.	TRBJ2-7
TGTGCCAGCACTTCGTCCTTGGGCTATGGCTACACCTTC	CASTSSLGYGYTF	TRBV9	.	.	TRBJ1-2
TGTGCCAGCAGCAAACTTGGGGAATTGGGCTCCTACGAGCAGTACTTC	CASSKLGELGSYEQYF	TRBV21-1	.	.	TRBJ2-7
TGTGCCAGCAGCTTGACCCCATCTCCCGGGGTAGGAGAGACCCAGTACTTC	CASSLTPSPGVGETQYF	TRBV5-6	.	.	TRBJ2-5
TGTGCCAGCAGCTTAGGGGACAGGGGGCGAGAGACCCAGTACTTC	CASSLGDRGRETQYF	TRBV7-2	.	TRBD1	TRBJ2-5
TGTGCCTGGAGTAGGAACAGGGTGGAGACCCAGTACTTC	CAWSRNRVETQYF	TRBV30	.	.	TRBJ2-5
TGTGCCAGCAGCTTCCCTGGACTAGCGGGAGTTTCTGGTGAGACCCAGTACTTC	CASSFPGLAGVSGETQYF	TRBV7-8	.	TRBD2	TRBJ2-5
TGTGCCAGCAGCGTAGGGACTAGCGGCCTTAAGGATGAGCAGTTCTTC	CASSVGTSGLKDEQFF	TRBV9	.	TRBD2	TRBJ2-1
TGTGCCAGCAGTGGGACGCTGGGAAACACCATATATTTT	CASSGTLGNTIYF	TRBV6-5	once	.	TRBJ1-3
TGTGCCAGCTGGATCCGGGGGCCGATAGGCACTGAAGCTTTCTTT	CASWIRGPIGTEAFF	TRBV6-5	.	.	TRBJ1-1
TGTGCCACCAGCAGAGAGGGGCAGACCGCCTCTGGGGCCAACGTCCTGACTTTC	CATSREGQTASGANVLTF	TRBV15	.	.	TRBJ2-6
TGTGCCAGCAGTTTGACTAGCGGACTACACACAGATACGCAGTATTTT	CASSLTSGLHTDTQYF	TRBV27	.	TRBD2	TRBJ2-3
TGTGCCAGCAGACGATTACAGGGTGCAACTAATGAAAAACTGTTTTTT	CASRRLQGATNEKLFF	TRBV27	.	.	TRBJ1-4
TGTGCCAGCAGCCGTCTTGTTGACAGGGGGCGCGTCGATGAAAAACTGTTTTTT	CASSRLVDRGRVDEKLFF	TRBV28	.	TRBD1	TRBJ1-4
TGTGCCAGCAGTCCCCAGACAGACCCTAACTATGGCTACACCTTC	CASSPQTDPNYGYTF	TRBV27	.	.	TRBJ1-2
TGCGCCAGCAGCCAAGTGCCCCCAGGGGGGACAGATACGCAGTATTTT	CASSQVPPGGTDTQYF	TRBV4-3	.	.	TRBJ2-3
TGTGCCAGCAGCCTTACTACTTTGGATGAGCAGTTCTTC	CASSLTTLDEQFF	TRBV11-3	.	.	TRBJ2-1
TGTGCCAGCAGTACGCCGGGACAGGGGGCATTCTACGAGCAGTACTTC	CASSTPGQGAFYEQYF	TRBV27	.	TRBD1	TRBJ2-7
TGTGCCAGCAGTACTAGCGGGAGAAGTAATGAGCAGTTCTTC	CASSTSGRSNEQFF	TRBV7-9	.	TRBD2	TRBJ2-1
TGTGCCAGCAGCCTCACTAACTACGAGCAGTACTTC	CASSLTNYEQYF	TRBV7-9	.	.	TRBJ2-7
TGTGCCAGCAGCTTATCTGAGGCAGGGAACAATGAGCAGTTCTTC	CASSLSEAGNNEQFF	TRBV7-9	.	.	TRBJ2-1
TGCAGCGGACAGGGTCCTTTGAGTTCTAACGAGGAGTTCTTC	CSGQGPLSSNEEFF	TRBV29-1	.	TRBD1	TRBJ2-1
TGTGCCAGCAGCCCAGACAGGGGGTCCGGGGAGCTGTTTTTT	CASSPDRGSGELFF	TRBV14	.	TRBD1	TRBJ2-2
TGCGCCAGCAGCACAGACCTAGCGGGAGCAGTCAATGAGCAGTTCTTC	CASSTDLAGAVNEQFF	TRBV5-1	.	TRBD2	TRBJ2-1
TGCAGCGTCCCCCCTGGGCCCTCTTGGGGAGACAATGAGCAGTTCTTC	CSVPPGPSWGDNEQFF	TRBV29-1	.	.	TRBJ2-1
TGTGCCACCGGACCGAACTCGCGTGGGGACGGGGAGCTGTTTTTT	CATGPNSRGDGELFF	TRBV6-5	.	.	TRBJ2-2
TGTGCCAGCAGCTTGGCCGGGGACGGGAACACCGGGGAGCTGTTTTTT	CASSLAGDGNTGELFF	TRBV5-6	.	.	TRBJ2-2
TGTGCCAGCAGCGGACGGGAGAAGTCGGATACGCAGTATTTT	CASSGREKSDTQYF	TRBV11-3	.	.	TRBJ2-3
TGTGCCAGCAGGGACAGGGGAAAACCCTACGAGCAGTACTTC	CASRDRGKPYEQYF	TRBV2	.	TRBD1	TRBJ2-7
TGTGCCAGCAGCAGGGGACAGGCCGCTAACTATGGCTACACCTTC	CASSRGQAANYGYTF	TRBV5-4	once	TRBD1	TRBJ1-2